This entry lists 5 T cell receptor beta chains sequenced from one sample in a study of Graves' ophthalmopathy and Graves' hyperthyroidism. Beta-chain TCR CDR3 regions were amplified from RNA transcripts. Second-round multiplex PCR came after first-round RT-PCR with HTBI primers. TCRdb fed the multiplex PCR reads into MiXCR, producing one record per CDR3 protein. The table records 600,000 to 650,000 distinct CDR3 sequences, 22% of them present only once. The specimen sequenced was peripheral blood. The receptors shown here come from a young woman with stable Graves' hyperthyroidism. Some clones in this sample may be carry-over from other donors' samples.

This clonotype has a count of ten or more. The chain is built from TRBV5-1 and TRBJ2-5; TRBD1 is a possible D gene (5 bases). Germline loops: CDR1 SGHRS, CDR2 YFSETQ. This CDR3 contains 14 residues. Trimming stripped 4 bases from V and 2 bases from J, with 12 bases between. The DNA of the CDR3 is TGCGCCAGCAGCACTGGACGGACACAAGAGACCCAGTACTTC. Translation gives CASSTGRTQETQYF.

This clonotype was detected many times. The germline gene is not matched at one end of the junction; a read error may be the cause. This rearrangement joins TRBV6-1 to TRBJ1-5; TRBD1 agrees at 9 bases. The CDR3 covers 14 residues. Per the germline V gene, CDR1 is MNHNS and CDR2 is SASEGT. CDR3 amino acids: CASSLGQGNQPRHF. CDR3 nucleotide sequence: TGTGCCAGCAGTCTTGGACAGGGGAACCAGCCCCGGCATTTT.

This clonotype was seen at least ten times. The CDR3 DNA is TGCGCCAGCAGCCAAGTCGGGGGGTCCACTGGAAACACCATATATTTT. Translating gives CASSQVGGSTGNTIYF. The rearrangement links TRBV4-1 to TRBJ1-3, with D maybe TRBD1 (5 bases). V gave up 1 base and J gave up 2 bases, with 12 bases separating them. The CDR3 contains 16 residues. Germline CDR1 reads MGHRA; CDR2 reads YSYEKL.

The gene calls are TRBV5-1 and TRBJ2-7, with 16 bases aligning to TRBD2. The CDR3 is 16 amino acids. With 4 bases clipped from V and 4 bases from J, the junction kept 5 bases outside the gene matches. CDR1 and CDR2 from the germline V gene are SGHRS and YFSETQ. CDR3 in amino acids: CASSPGTSGRVYEQYF. As DNA, the CDR3 is TGCGCCAGCAGCCCCGGGACTAGCGGGAGGGTTTACGAGCAGTACTTC.

This clonotype was detected many times. This chain joins TRBV6-1 and TRBJ1-1; D is unresolved. This CDR3 contains 13 residues. Germline V gene lookup returns CDR1 MNHNS and CDR2 SASEGT. V shed 1 base and J shed 7 bases, with 10 bases lying between them. CDR3 nucleotides: TGTGCCAGCAGTGAAGTTTTGGTTATTGAAGCTTTCTTT. This gives the protein CASSEVLVIEAFF.